These T cell receptor beta chains were read from a single sample in a study of blood T cell repertoires in COVID-19. Measured with immunoSEQ multiplex PCR; TCRdb has only the in-frame clones, and not every one. Seen here are some 160,000 clones, around 90% observed once, and the top ten hold roughly 5%. The specimen sequenced was peripheral blood. These receptors all come from a man aged 18 to 29 with COVID-19, enrolled during active disease. CDR3s include the opening cysteine and the closing phenylalanine or tryptophan. The order of the fields is clone size, CDR3 length, D gene, V gene, J gene, CDR3 DNA, CDR3 protein. The D gene is left open where the match is weak. The size entry is marked missing in some rows and otherwise reads once, few, many or a size class.

NA	12	TRBD2	TRBV30	TRBJ2-7	TGTGCCTGGGCCGGGGGGTTATACGAGCAGTACTTC	CAWAGGLYEQYF
NA	14	NA	TRBV6-1	TRBJ1-3	TGTGCCAGCAGTGAAGCAGTGGCCGGAAACACCATATATTTT	CASSEAVAGNTIYF
NA	14	NA	TRBV11-3	TRBJ2-3	TGTGCCAGCAGCTTAGGACAGGTCCCAGATACGCAGTATTTT	CASSLGQVPDTQYF
NA	14	TRBD1	TRBV5-1	TRBJ1-2	TGCGCCAGCAGCTCCACTGGGACAGCATATGGCTACACCTTC	CASSSTGTAYGYTF
NA	15	TRBD1	TRBV5-4	TRBJ1-2	TGTGCCAGCAGCCTTGGTGCAGGGGGCTACTATGGCTACACCTTC	CASSLGAGGYYGYTF
NA	14	TRBD1	TRBV19	TRBJ1-1	TGTGCCAGTAGTGTAGGGGGCCCGGACACTGAAGCTTTCTTT	CASSVGGPDTEAFF
NA	15	TRBD1	TRBV19	TRBJ1-5	TGTGCCAGTAGTTACGGACAGGGGGTTGACCAGCCCCAGCATTTT	CASSYGQGVDQPQHF
NA	13	NA	TRBV7-9	TRBJ1-2	TGTGCCAGCAGGACAGAAGGACCTTTTGGCTACACCTTC	CASRTEGPFGYTF
NA	17	TRBD2	TRBV11-2	TRBJ2-6	TGTGCCAGCAGCCCTGGACTAGCGGGAGCTGGGGCCAACGTCCTGACTTTC	CASSPGLAGAGANVLTF
NA	13	TRBD2	TRBV10-3	TRBJ2-7	TGTGCCATCGGCGGGAGCACCTCCTACGAGCAGTACTTC	CAIGGSTSYEQYF
NA	14	TRBD2	TRBV7-2	TRBJ2-7	TGTGCCAGCGGCCTGACTAGCGGCCATCACGAGCAGTACTTC	CASGLTSGHHEQYF
few	15	NA	TRBV9	TRBJ2-1	TGTGCCAGCAGCCACCTCGGCGGTATCCACAATGAGCAGTTCTTC	CASSHLGGIHNEQFF
NA	13	NA	TRBV2	TRBJ2-2	TGTGCCAGCACAGGGATAAACACCGGGGAGCTGTTTTTT	CASTGINTGELFF
NA	13	NA	TRBV6-5	TRBJ2-7	TGTGCCAGCTGTTTTTCGGGGTCCTACGAGCAGTACTTC	CASCFSGSYEQYF
once	15	TRBD1	TRBV11-2	TRBJ2-5	TGTGCCAGCATCCGACAGGGGATGTACCAAGAGACCCAGTACTTC	CASIRQGMYQETQYF
NA	17	NA	TRBV15	TRBJ1-3	TGTGCCACCAGCAGAGATCCCACCTTAGACTCTGGAAACACCATATATTTT	CATSRDPTLDSGNTIYF
NA	16	NA	TRBV4-2	TRBJ1-5	TGTGCCAGCAGCCAAGGCGGTGGGCAGGGTGGCCAGCCCCAGCATTTT	CASSQGGGQGGQPQHF
NA	13	TRBD2	TRBV5-8	TRBJ2-1	TGTGCCAGCAGCGGACTAGCGGGAGATGAGCAGTTCTTC	CASSGLAGDEQFF
NA	12	NA	TRBV9	TRBJ2-3	TGTGCCAGCAGCGCGAGAGGGGATACGCAGTATTTT	CASSARGDTQYF
NA	15	TRBD2	TRBV3-1/TRBV3-2	TRBJ2-7	TGTGCCAGCAGCCAAGATACAGCGGGAGGGCGCGAGCAGTACTTC	CASSQDTAGGREQYF
once	15	TRBD1	TRBV5-4	TRBJ2-7	TGTGCCAGCAGCCATCCCAGGGGGCCCGCGGGCGAGCAGTACTTC	CASSHPRGPAGEQYF
NA	16	NA	TRBV9	TRBJ2-2	TGTGCCAGCAGCCCTATGGGCACCCCACCCACCGGGGAGCTGTTTTTT	CASSPMGTPPTGELFF
NA	19	TRBD2	TRBV11-2	TRBJ2-7	TGTGCCAGCAGCGTAGGGACTAGCGGGAGGCTAGCCATTTCGTGGGAGCAGTACTTC	CASSVGTSGRLAISWEQYF
NA	15	TRBD2	TRBV11-3	TRBJ2-1	TGTGCCAGCAGCCCCGGGACTAACCCCCTCAATGAGCAGTTCTTC	CASSPGTNPLNEQFF
NA	14	TRBD1	TRBV7-9	TRBJ2-7	TGTGCCAGCAGCTCCGGGACAGGGATCTACGAGCAGTACTTC	CASSSGTGIYEQYF
NA	13	TRBD2	TRBV30	TRBJ2-3	TGTGCCTGGAGTGTAGTGGGAGGGGATACGCAGTATTTT	CAWSVVGGDTQYF
NA	21	TRBD1	TRBV6-6	TRBJ2-2	TGTGCCAGCAGTCAGAAACCCGGACAGGGCGTGGGGTGGCGGGACACCGGGGAGCTGTTTTTT	CASSQKPGQGVGWRDTGELFF
NA	14	NA	TRBV5-3	TRBJ2-3	TGTGCCAGAACGGAGACTTATACTACAGATACGCAGTATTTT	CARTETYTTDTQYF
NA	11	NA	TRBV29-1	TRBJ2-7	TGCAGCGTTGGGGCGTCCTACGAGCAGTACTTC	CSVGASYEQYF
NA	13	NA	TRBV10-1	TRBJ2-7	TGCGCCAGGCCTCTAGCGCTTACATACGAGCAGTACTTC	CARPLALTYEQYF
NA	14	NA	TRBV3-1/TRBV3-2	TRBJ2-7	TGTGCCAGCAGCCAAGATTCCGGGGGGCGCGAGCAGTACTTC	CASSQDSGGREQYF
NA	16	TRBD2	TRBV2	TRBJ2-2	TGTGCCACCTCTTGGGGACTAGCGGGAGGGTCCGGGGAGCTGTTTTTT	CATSWGLAGGSGELFF
few	11	NA	TRBV6-5	TRBJ2-7	TGTGCCAGCAGTTCACAATACGAGCAGTACTTC	CASSSQYEQYF